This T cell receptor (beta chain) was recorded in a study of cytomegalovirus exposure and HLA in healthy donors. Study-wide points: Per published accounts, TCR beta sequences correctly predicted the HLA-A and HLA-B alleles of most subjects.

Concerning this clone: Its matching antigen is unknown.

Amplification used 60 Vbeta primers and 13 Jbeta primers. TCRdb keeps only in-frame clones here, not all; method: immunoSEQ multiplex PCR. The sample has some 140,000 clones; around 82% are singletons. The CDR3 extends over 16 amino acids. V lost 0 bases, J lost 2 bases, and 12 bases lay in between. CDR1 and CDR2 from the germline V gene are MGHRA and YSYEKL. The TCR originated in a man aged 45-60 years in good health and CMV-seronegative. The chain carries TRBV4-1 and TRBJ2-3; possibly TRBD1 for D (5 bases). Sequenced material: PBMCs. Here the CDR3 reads CASSQEQVGPTDTQYF. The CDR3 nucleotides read TGCGCCAGCAGCCAAGAGCAGGTGGGGCCCACAGATACGCAGTATTTT.